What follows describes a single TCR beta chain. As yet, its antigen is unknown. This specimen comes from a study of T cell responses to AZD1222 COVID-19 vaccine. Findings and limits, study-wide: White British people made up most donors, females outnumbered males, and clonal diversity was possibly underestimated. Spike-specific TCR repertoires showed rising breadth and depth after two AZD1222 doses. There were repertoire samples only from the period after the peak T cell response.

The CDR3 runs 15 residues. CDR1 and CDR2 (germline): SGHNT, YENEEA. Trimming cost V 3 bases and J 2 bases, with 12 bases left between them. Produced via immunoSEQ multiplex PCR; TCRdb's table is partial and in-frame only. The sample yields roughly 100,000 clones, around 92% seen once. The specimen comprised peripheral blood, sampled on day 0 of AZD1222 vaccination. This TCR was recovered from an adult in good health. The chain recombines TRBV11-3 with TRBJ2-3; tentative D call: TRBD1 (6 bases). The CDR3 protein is CASSFTDSLTDTQYF. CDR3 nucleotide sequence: TGTGCCAGCAGCTTCACGGACAGCCTCACAGATACGCAGTATTTT.